The source of this T cell receptor beta chain is a study of T cell responses to AZD1222 COVID-19 vaccine. Looking at the study overall: Pooled in the analysis were second doses at about 4 or about 12 weeks.

Produced via immunoSEQ multiplex PCR; TCRdb's table is partial and in-frame only. The sample consists of around 100,000 clones, 90% to 95% of them appearing once. To note about this clone: Its specificity is not known.

Overall study findings and caveats: CD4 TCRs linked to vaccination spanned spike, dominating at 160-218 and 743-854. Repertoire samples came only from after the peak T cell response. Recipients of two AZD1222 doses showed rising Spike-specific TCR breadth and depth.

This CDR3 contains 17 residues. The origin of this receptor is an adult in good health. The sequences come from peripheral blood, collected on day 0 of AZD1222 vaccination. V is TRBV1 and J is TRBJ1-5. TRBV1 is assigned pseudogene status. Here the CDR3 reads CTSTLLAGGNSNQPQHF. The CDR3 DNA follows: TGCACCAGCACCCTTCTAGCCGGGGGCAATAGCAATCAGCCCCAGCATTTT.